One and the same sample provided the 24 T cell receptor beta chains below, sequenced in a study of cytomegalovirus exposure and HLA in healthy donors. Researchers ran the PCR with 60 Vbeta and 13 Jbeta primers. The protocol was immunoSEQ multiplex PCR, while the TCRdb copy is restricted to in-frame clones and leaves out a portion. This table has some 160,000 clones, roughly 80% appearing once. Specimen: PBMCs. The receptor set was obtained from a male donor in good health and CMV-seronegative.

V is TRBV5-4 and J is TRBJ2-7; D unresolved. Trimming removed 0 bases at V and 3 bases at J, with 10 bases between. The germline V gene has CDR1 SGHNT and CDR2 YYREEE (reference sequence). CDR3 length equals 14 residues. The CDR3 sequence: CASSLAFESYEQYF. DNA for the CDR3: TGTGCCAGCAGCTTGGCCTTCGAGAGCTACGAGCAGTACTTC. Looking up the rest from reference TRBV5-4 and TRBJ2-7 gives the full variable domain: ETGVTQSPTHLIKTRGQQVTLRCSSQSGHNTVSWYQQALGQGPQFIFQYYREEENGRGNFPPRFSGLQFPNYSSELNVNALELDDSALYLCASSLAFESYEQYFGPGTRLTVT.

The chain recombines TRBV29-1 with TRBJ2-2; D might be TRBD1 (5 bases). The CDR3 is made up of 13 amino acids. Per germline, CDR1 SQVTM and CDR2 ANQGSEA. Trimming removed 4 bases from V and 6 bases from J, with 12 bases in between. The CDR3 DNA reads TGCAGCGTTGCGTCCAGGGTTTCCGGGGAGCTGTTTTTT. This translates into CSVASRVSGELFF.

V and J are TRBV9 and TRBJ2-3; D possibly corresponds to TRBD2 (6 bases). The V and J ends lost 4 bases and 3 bases respectively, with 15 bases between them. This CDR3 is 15 amino acids long. In germline, CDR1 is SGDLS, CDR2 YYNGEE. CDR3 amino acids: CASSPDGRRTDTQYF. The CDR3 DNA sequence: TGTGCCAGCAGCCCCGACGGGAGAAGGACAGATACGCAGTATTTT.

Only one count was recorded for this clone. The chain joins TRBV7-2 to TRBJ2-7; TRBD1 matches 7 bases. Germline V CDR1 and CDR2: SGHTA, FQGNSA. The V and J ends lost 5 bases and 2 bases, in that order; junction bases with no gene match: 6. This CDR3 comprises 14 residues. The DNA of the CDR3 is TGTGCCAGCAGCCGAGGGGGACAGCCCTACGAGCAGTACTTC. Amino acids: CASSRGGQPYEQYF.

The genes are TRBV10-3 and TRBJ2-2, with 9 positions matching TRBD1. The trim removed 2 bases at V and 6 bases at J, leaving 10 bases unmatched. Germline V gives CDR1 ENHRY, CDR2 SYGVKD. This CDR3 has 17 amino acids. CDR3 sequence reads: CAISETADRGYAGELFF. In nucleotides, the CDR3 is TGTGCCATCAGTGAGACAGCGGACAGGGGCTACGCCGGGGAGCTGTTTTTT.

The DNA of the CDR3 is TGTGCCAGCAGCCCTCGAAGAGCAGGGATAAATGAGCAGTTCTTC. The encoded protein is CASSPRRAGINEQFF. The chain joins TRBV13 to TRBJ2-1; D possibly corresponds to TRBD1 (5 bases). Germline CDR1 is PRHDT and CDR2 is FYEKMQ (reference sequence). Between the trimmed V and J ends, which lost 5 bases and 7 bases, there was a span of 18 bases. There are 15 residues in the CDR3.

The chain carries TRBV10-3 and TRBJ1-5, with D tentatively TRBD1 (5 bases). This CDR3 contains 15 residues. Germline values: CDR1 ENHRY, CDR2 SYGVKD. V dropped 3 bases and J dropped 4 bases, with 13 bases sitting between them. CDR3 in DNA: TGTGCCATCAGTGATGGGGGGGGAGGGAATCAGCCCCAGCATTTT. This encodes CAISDGGGGNQPQHF.

This chain joins TRBV7-8 and TRBJ2-7; D remains unclear. Trimming took off 1 base at V and 3 bases at J, with 7 bases between the two ends. CDR1 is SGHVS, CDR2 FQNEAQ, per germline. The CDR3 loop spans 13 amino acids. The DNA of the CDR3 is TGTGCCAGCAGCTTAGACAGCCTCTACGAGCAGTACTTC. As protein: CASSLDSLYEQYF.

The chain carries TRBV5-1 and TRBJ2-3, with D tentatively TRBD1 (7 bases). Germline lookup yields CDR1 SGHRS and CDR2 YFSETQ. The CDR3 runs to 16 residues. V lost 0 bases, J lost 0 bases, and 11 bases lay in between. CDR3 DNA sequence: TGCGCCAGCAGCTTGGGGCAGGGGGGCAGCACAGATACGCAGTATTTT. Amino acids: CASSLGQGGSTDTQYF.

This clone has a handful of counts. The CDR3 coding sequence is TGTGCCAGCAGCCCTTGGGCTTTAGCCAAAAACATTCAGTACTTC. Protein product: CASSPWALAKNIQYF. The V call is TRBV21-1, the J call TRBJ2-4; TRBD1 was called by the table and not checked on the DNA. TRBV21-1 is an annotated pseudogene. The CDR3 is 15 amino acids.

The chain couples TRBV7-2 to TRBJ1-2; 9 bases match TRBD1. Germline V gene sequence: CDR1 SGHTA, CDR2 FQGNSA. The V and J ends lost 5 bases and 2 bases, in that order; junction bases with no gene match: 9. This CDR3 has 16 amino acids. DNA for the CDR3: TGTGCCAGCAGCCTCAACCTTGGGACAGGGAACTATGGCTACACCTTC. Its translation is CASSLNLGTGNYGYTF.

This clone showed up just once. The chain carries TRBV7-3 and TRBJ2-1; 9 bases map to TRBD2. With 5 bases clipped from V and 7 bases from J, the junction kept 9 bases outside the gene matches. Germline assignment: CDR1 SGHTA and CDR2 FQGTGA. The length of the CDR3 is 15 residues. The CDR3 protein is CASSPAPAGGNEQFF. DNA for the CDR3: TGTGCCAGCAGCCCGGCCCCGGCGGGGGGGAATGAGCAGTTCTTC.

The chain combines TRBV7-3 with TRBJ2-2, with no clear D. The CDR3 runs to 14 residues. CDR1 is SGHTA and CDR2 is FQGTGA in the germline V gene. The V and J ends lost 0 bases and 1 base respectively, with 3 bases between them. CDR3 sequence: CASSLTQNTGELFF. The DNA for the CDR3 is TGTGCCAGCAGCTTAACCCAGAACACCGGGGAGCTGTTTTTT.

The chain joins TRBV7-9 to TRBJ2-5; possible D gene TRBD1, 5 bases. The length of the CDR3 is 15 residues. Trimming removed 5 bases from V and 4 bases from J, with 17 bases in between. Germline assignment: CDR1 SEHNR and CDR2 FQNEAQ (reference sequence). The CDR3 is CASSTLGVGGETQYF. Here the CDR3 DNA reads TGTGCCAGCAGCACCCTAGGGGTTGGCGGAGAGACCCAGTACTTC.

J is TRBJ2-7 and V is TRBV18; D perhaps matches TRBD1 (6 bases). Germline V gene sequence: CDR1 KGHSH, CDR2 LQKENI. This CDR3 is 13 amino acids long. V lost 4 bases to trimming and J lost 3 bases, with 10 bases between them. CDR3 sequence (DNA): TGTGCCAGCTCACACTCGGACAGCTACGAGCAGTACTTC. Translating it yields CASSHSDSYEQYF. The variable domain in full, completed from reference TRBV18 and TRBJ2-7, reads NAGVMQNPRHLVRRRGQEARLRCSPMKGHSHVYWYRQLPEEGLKFMVYLQKENIIDESGMPKERFSAEFPKEGPSILRIQQVVRGDSAAYFCASSHSDSYEQYFGPGTRLTVT.

The genes are TRBV5-4 and TRBJ2-7, with 8 bases that match TRBD1. This CDR3 contains 18 residues. Germline CDR1 is SGHNT and CDR2 is YYREEE (reference sequence). The V segment lost 1 base and the J segment 4 bases; nucleotides outside the gene matches: 16. The CDR3 region is CASSLRESRGQRSYEQYF. CDR3 bases: TGTGCCAGCAGCTTGCGCGAGTCCAGGGGGCAGAGATCTTACGAGCAGTACTTC.

CDR3 DNA sequence: TGTGCCAGTAGTTTGGACAGGGGGAACGAGCAGTACTTC. Translation gives CASSLDRGNEQYF. The chain is built from TRBV19 and TRBJ2-7, with 10 positions matching TRBD1. Trimming at V came to 5 bases and at J to 5 bases, leaving 3 bases not matched to a gene. Per the germline V gene, CDR1 is LNHDA and CDR2 is SQIVND (reference sequence). The CDR3 has 13 residues.

The V and J genes are TRBV2 and TRBJ2-7, with 8 bases fitting TRBD2. V trimming: 6 bases; J trimming: 3 bases; junction bases outside the gene matches: 10. This CDR3 spans 15 amino acids. CDR1 is SNHLY, CDR2 FYNNEI, per germline. The DNA of the CDR3 is TGTGCCAGCAGGGTAATAGCGGGGTCGATCTACGAGCAGTACTTC. It codes for CASRVIAGSIYEQYF.

CDR3 region: CASSPDIIRTPTYEQYF. The CDR3 bases are TGTGCCAGCTCACCAGATATTATCAGGACACCAACCTACGAGCAGTACTTC. The rearrangement uses TRBV18 and TRBJ2-7; a possible D gene is TRBD1 (5 bases). Trimming cost V 2 bases and J 2 bases, with 19 bases left between them. Germline-derived CDR1 and CDR2 are KGHSH and LQKENI. The CDR3 totals 17 residues.

The chain is built from TRBV10-3 and TRBJ2-7; D might be TRBD1 (6 bases). V gave up 10 bases and J gave up 6 bases, with 13 bases separating them. CDR3 length equals 11 residues. Per the germline V gene, CDR1 is ENHRY and CDR2 is SYGVKD. The CDR3 region has the DNA TGTGCCAGCCGACAGGCGCTCGAGCAGTACTTC. Translating gives CASRQALEQYF.

V usage is TRBV10-2 and J usage is TRBJ2-1; 10 bases fit TRBD2. Germline CDR1 and CDR2: WSHSY and SAAADI. The J segment lost 4 bases and the V segment lost 8 bases, leaving 8 bases of the junction unmatched. The CDR3 covers 15 residues. The CDR3: CASWLGAGGYNEQFF. The CDR3 DNA sequence: TGCGCCAGCTGGCTGGGAGCGGGAGGGTACAATGAGCAGTTCTTC.

V gene TRBV7-9 combines with J gene TRBJ1-1, with D possibly being TRBD1 (6 bases). CDR1 and CDR2 (germline): SEHNR, FQNEAQ (reference sequence). The CDR3 totals 13 residues. V shed 5 bases and J shed 2 bases, with 9 bases lying between them. The CDR3 nucleotides are TGTGCCAGCAGCCCACAGGGAAACACTGAAGCTTTCTTT. Protein sequence: CASSPQGNTEAFF.

The chain carries TRBV28 and TRBJ1-2; 11 positions agree with TRBD1. The germline V gene has CDR1 MDHEN and CDR2 SYDVKM. This CDR3 spans 14 amino acids. V shed 5 bases, J shed 8 bases, and the junction held 7 bases outside the gene matches. CDR3 residues: CASSGPGQGEGYTF. In DNA, the CDR3 is TGTGCCAGCAGTGGTCCGGGACAGGGGGAGGGCTACACCTTC.

The V call is TRBV29-1, the J call TRBJ2-7; 7 nucleotides line up with TRBD1. CDR3 size: 14 residues. Looked up from germline, CDR1 is SQVTM and CDR2 is ANQGSEA. With 4 bases clipped from V and 7 bases from J, the junction kept 13 bases outside the gene matches. The DNA for the CDR3 is TGCAGCGTTGTGGGGACAGAGCGGTCGAGGGAGCAGTACTTC. It translates to CSVVGTERSREQYF.